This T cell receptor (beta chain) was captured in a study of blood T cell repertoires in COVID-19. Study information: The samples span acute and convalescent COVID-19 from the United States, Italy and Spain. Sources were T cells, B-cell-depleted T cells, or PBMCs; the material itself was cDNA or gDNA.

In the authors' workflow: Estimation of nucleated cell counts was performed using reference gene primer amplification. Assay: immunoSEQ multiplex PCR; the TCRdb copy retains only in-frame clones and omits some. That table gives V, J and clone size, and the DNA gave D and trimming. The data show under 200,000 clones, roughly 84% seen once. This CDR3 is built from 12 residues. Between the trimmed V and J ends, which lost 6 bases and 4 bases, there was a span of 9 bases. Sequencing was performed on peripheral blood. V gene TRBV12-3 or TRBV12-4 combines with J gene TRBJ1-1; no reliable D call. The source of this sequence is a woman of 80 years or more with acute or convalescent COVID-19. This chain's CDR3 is CASRAGRTEAFF. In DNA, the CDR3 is TGTGCCAGCAGAGCGGGTCGCACTGAAGCTTTCTTT.